The clone carrying this TCR beta chain was picked up a small number of times. Its target is not known. This CDR3 has 15 residues. Trimming removed 5 bases from V and 4 bases from J; junction bases left unmatched: 4. Germline CDR1 reads SSHAT; CDR2 reads FNYEAQ (reference sequence). Before the COVID-19 pandemic, during about 2011-2019, CD4+ T cells were taken from unexposed donors. After 10 to 11 days of culture, CD4+ T cells were isolated. These data come from a study of CD4 T cells in relation to SARS-CoV-2 and coronaviruses. On the study more broadly: TCR beta CDR3s were sequenced after approximately 9-day antigen culture of PBMCs.

Overall study findings and caveats: Compared with monoreactive clones, crossreactive clones showed significantly weaker SARS-CoV-2 expansion. This crossreactivity analysis covered spike protein alone, no other viral proteins.

Clones were read by immunoSEQ multiplex PCR, and TCRdb kept only the in-frame ones, dropping some. The repertoire holds 26,000 or so clones, with roughly 80% as singletons. The material sequenced was CD4+ T cells from PBMCs, cultured in vitro. This TCR was recovered from a human donor in good health. V is TRBV7-7 and J is TRBJ1-3; TRBD1 agrees at 11 bases. The CDR3 DNA sequence: TGTGCCAGCAGCCCGGACAGGGGGCCAGGAAACACCATATATTTT. Its translation: CASSPDRGPGNTIYF.